The entry below gives a single T cell receptor beta chain sequence along with its context. The sample comes from a study of blood T cell repertoires in COVID-19. About the research overall: Some COVID-19 samples were acute and others convalescent; all came from the United States, Italy and Spain. The analysed material was cDNA or gDNA that came from T cells, B-cell-depleted T cells, or PBMCs.

In the study's own analysis: Researchers report that nucleated cell counts were estimated from reference gene primer amplification. Repertoires were generated with immunoSEQ multiplex PCR, while TCRdb's copy carries only in-frame clones and drops some. Clone size and the V and J calls come from that table; the DNA yielded D and trimming. The table records under 200,000 clones, approximately 83% of them present only once. CDR3 length equals 14 residues. Per the germline V gene, CDR1 is KGHSH and CDR2 is LQKENI. Trimming at V came to 5 bases and at J to 5 bases, leaving 7 bases not matched to a gene. The chain combines TRBV18 with TRBJ2-5, with 8 bases fitting TRBD1. This TCR came from a human donor in a cohort sampled during active COVID-19. The sequenced material came from peripheral blood. The CDR3 DNA is TGTGCCAGCTCAACAGGGGGGCTCGAGGAGACCCAGTACTTC. This encodes CASSTGGLEETQYF.